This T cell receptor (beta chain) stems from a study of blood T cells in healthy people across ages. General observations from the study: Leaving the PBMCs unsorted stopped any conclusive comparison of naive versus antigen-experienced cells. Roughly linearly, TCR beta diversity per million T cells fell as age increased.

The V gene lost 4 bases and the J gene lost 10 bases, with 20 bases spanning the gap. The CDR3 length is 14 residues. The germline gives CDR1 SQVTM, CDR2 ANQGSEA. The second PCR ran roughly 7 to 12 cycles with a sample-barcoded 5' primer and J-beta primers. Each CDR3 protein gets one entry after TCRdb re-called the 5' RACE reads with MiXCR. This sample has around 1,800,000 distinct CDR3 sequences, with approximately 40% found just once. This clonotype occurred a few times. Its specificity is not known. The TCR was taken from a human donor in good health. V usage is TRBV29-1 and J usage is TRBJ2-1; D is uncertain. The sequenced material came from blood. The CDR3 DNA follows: TGCAGCGTTGGGCCCCGACTCGCTAGGAAGGAGCAGTTCTTC. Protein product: CSVGPRLARKEQFF.